This TCR beta chain was identified during a study of PD-L1 blockade in urothelial cancer. TCRdb's table, derived via immunoSEQ multiplex PCR, lists solely in-frame clones and lacks some. The table includes some 32,000 clones, approximately 80% detected once. Germline CDR1 and CDR2: MNHEY and SMNVEV (reference sequence). V was pared by 6 bases and J by 7 bases, with 6 bases of the junction left unmatched. The CDR3 sequence is 13 residues long. This TCR derives from a man aged 60 to 69 with urothelial cancer. The V and J genes are TRBV27 and TRBJ1-5; 7 bases are shared with TRBD1. Sequencing was performed on PBMCs, taken around atezolizumab (anti-PD-L1) treatment. The CDR3 region is CASRTGLEQPQHF. The CDR3 DNA reads as TGTGCCAGCAGGACAGGGCTTGAACAGCCCCAGCATTTT.